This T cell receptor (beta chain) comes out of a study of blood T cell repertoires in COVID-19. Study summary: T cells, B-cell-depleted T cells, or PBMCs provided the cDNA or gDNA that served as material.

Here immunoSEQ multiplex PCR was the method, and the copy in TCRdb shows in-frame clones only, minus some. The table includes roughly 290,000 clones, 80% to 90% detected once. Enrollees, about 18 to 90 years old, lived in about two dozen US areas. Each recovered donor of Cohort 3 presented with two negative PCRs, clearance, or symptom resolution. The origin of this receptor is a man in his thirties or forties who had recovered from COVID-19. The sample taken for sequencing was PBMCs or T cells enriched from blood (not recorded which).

CDR3 coding DNA: TGTGCCAGCAGTAGACAGGGCTATTCACCCCTCCACTTT. Residues: CASSRQGYSPLHF. The J gene is TRBJ1-6, the V gene TRBV6-5; 7 positions agree with TRBD1. CDR3 length equals 13 residues. Germline V gives CDR1 MNHEY, CDR2 SVGAGI. Unmatched junction bases numbered 3, after V lost 5 bases and J lost 8 bases.